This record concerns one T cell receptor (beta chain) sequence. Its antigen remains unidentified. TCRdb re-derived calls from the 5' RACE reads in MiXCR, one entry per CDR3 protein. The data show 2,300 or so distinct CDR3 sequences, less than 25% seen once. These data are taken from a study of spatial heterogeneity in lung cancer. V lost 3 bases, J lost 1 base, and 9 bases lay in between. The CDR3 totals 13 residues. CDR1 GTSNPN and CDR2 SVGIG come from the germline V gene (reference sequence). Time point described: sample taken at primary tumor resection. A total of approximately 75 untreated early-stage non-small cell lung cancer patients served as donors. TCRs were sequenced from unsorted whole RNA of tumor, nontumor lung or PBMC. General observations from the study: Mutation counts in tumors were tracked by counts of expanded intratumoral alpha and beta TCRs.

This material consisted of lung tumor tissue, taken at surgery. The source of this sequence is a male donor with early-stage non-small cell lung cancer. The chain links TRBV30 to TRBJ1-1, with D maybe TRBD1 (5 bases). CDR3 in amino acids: CAWRDRSNTEAFF. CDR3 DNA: TGTGCCTGGAGAGACAGATCGAACACTGAAGCTTTCTTT.